The clone carrying this TCR beta chain was observed many times. The data stem from a study of regulatory T cells in long-lasting Graves disease. This sample's time point: newly diagnosed GD, antithyroid drugs for less than 3 months. PBMC RNA was the source of the TCR library. The length of the CDR3 is 14 residues. Germline CDR1 and CDR2: KGHSH and LQKENI. The V and J ends lost 0 bases and 3 bases respectively, with 9 bases between them. Library construction for TCR beta used iRepertoire HTBI primers and Arm-PCR of CDR3 regions. TCRdb independently ran MiXCR on the multiplex PCR reads; one entry per CDR3 protein. Of approximately 400,000 distinct CDR3 sequences in the sample, under 15% were seen once. The sample was also reused in another study, on T cells in Graves' hyperthyroidism and ophthalmopathy.

This specimen was peripheral blood mononuclear cells (PBMCs), taken at new diagnosis, from a patient treated with antithyroid drugs. This receptor was taken from a woman aged 25 to 39 with Graves disease. V usage is TRBV18 and J usage is TRBJ2-7; D assignment may be TRBD1 or TRBD2 (5 bases each). In DNA form, the CDR3 reads TGTGCCAGCTCACCACCCGGGACCTTCTACGAGCAGTACTTC. This gives the protein CASSPPGTFYEQYF.